This T cell receptor (beta chain) was observed in a study of blood T cells in healthy people across ages. Notes on the study in general: For the donors, CMV status was unknown and possibly confounded expanded clonotype changes. Roughly linear declines in TCR beta diversity per million T cells occurred with age.

Germline V lookup: CDR1 SQVTM, CDR2 ANQGSEA. There are 11 residues in the CDR3. V lost 4 bases, J lost 1 base, and 5 bases lay in between. This clonotype was counted at least ten times. Its antigen is unidentified. For the second PCR, which ran for about 7 to 11 cycles, a sample-barcoded 5' primer and a J-beta primer mix were used. TCRdb analysed the 5' RACE reads with MiXCR anew, one entry per CDR3 protein. The sample has around 1,900,000 distinct CDR3 sequences; about 39% are singletons. The receptor's source is a human donor in good health. V usage is TRBV29-1 and J usage is TRBJ2-7; D is ambiguous. Source material: blood. The CDR3 bases are TGCAGCGTTGCGACATCCTACGAGCAGTACTTC. It is translated as CSVATSYEQYF.